The 15 T cell receptor beta chains below all came from one sample that was sequenced in a study of blood T cells in healthy people across ages. A second about 6 to 12 cycle PCR used barcoded and J-beta primers. TCRdb called the 5' RACE reads again in MiXCR, with one record for every CDR3 protein. The table includes 650,000 to 800,000 distinct CDR3 sequences, 44% detected once. Sequencing input: blood. Source of these receptors: a man in his sixties in good health.

In its sample, this clonotype was seen a few times. CDR3 loop: CASSIVSGGGTQYF. CDR3 sequence (DNA): TGTGCCAGTAGTATAGTCAGCGGGGGAGGTACGCAGTATTTT. The V gene is TRBV19, the J gene TRBJ2-3, with 8 bases fitting TRBD2. Germline CDR1 reads LNHDA; CDR2 reads SQIVND (reference sequence). The CDR3 runs to 14 residues. V dropped 1 base and J dropped 8; count of bases not matched to a gene: 5. The full variable domain, in which reference TRBV19 and TRBJ2-3 provide the parts outside the CDR3, is DGGITQSPKYLFRKEGQNVTLSCEQNLNHDAMYWYRQDPGQGLRLIYYSQIVNDFQKGDIAEGYSVSREKKESFPLTVTSAQKNPTAFYLCASSIVSGGGTQYFGPGTRLTVL.

This clonotype was observed once. The rearrangement links TRBV20-1 to TRBJ1-6; possible D gene TRBD1, 5 bases. V lost 2 bases and J 9 bases, leaving 14 bases between the germline ends. The length of the CDR3 is 14 residues. Germline CDR1 and CDR2: DFQATT and SNEGSKA (reference sequence). In DNA form, the CDR3 reads TGCAGTGCTAGACCCAGGGTAGGAGGTTCACCCCTCCACTTT. This codes for CSARPRVGGSPLHF.

In regard to this clonotype: This may stem from a read error, because a much larger clone lies one nucleotide away. CDR3 loop: CSVVGGRLETQFF. CDR3 coding DNA: TGCAGCGTTGTTGGGGGGCGGTTAGAGACCCAGTTCTTC. The chain joins TRBV29-1 to TRBJ2-1, with D perhaps assigned TRBD1 or TRBD2 (6 bases each). The CDR3 covers 13 residues. From germline, CDR1 is SQVTM and CDR2 ANQGSEA. V was shortened by 4 bases and J by 13 bases, with 20 bases between the two germline ends.

This rearrangement joins TRBV5-1 to TRBJ1-4, with D possibly TRBD1 on 6 matching bases. The CDR3 is 17 amino acids. The V and J ends lost 4 bases and 5 bases respectively, with 21 bases between them. Germline V CDR1 and CDR2: SGHRS, YFSETQ. The CDR3 sequence is CASSPDPLPGENEKLFF. The CDR3 DNA sequence: TGCGCCAGCAGCCCCGATCCCTTGCCAGGGGAGAATGAAAAACTGTTTTTT.

V usage is TRBV4-3 and J usage is TRBJ1-6; D call uncertain. Germline V gene lookup returns CDR1 LGHNA and CDR2 YSLEER. V gave up 3 bases and J gave up 5 bases, with 5 bases separating them. The CDR3 has 13 amino acids. CDR3 nucleotide sequence: TGCGCCAGCAGCCACCTTGATAATTCACCCCTCCACTTT. Its translation is CASSHLDNSPLHF.

The chain recombines TRBV7-3 with TRBJ1-2; D is unclear. Trimming removed 3 bases from V and 6 bases from J, with 11 bases in between. Germline V gene sequence: CDR1 SGHTA, CDR2 FQGTGA. This CDR3 region has 13 residues. The CDR3 DNA sequence: TGTGCCAGCAGCTTTGGACCTTCCGATGGCTACACCTTC. Its protein product is CASSFGPSDGYTF. Combining the CDR3 with reference TRBV7-3 and TRBJ1-2 gives the whole variable domain GAGVSQTPSNKVTEKGKYVELRCDPISGHTALYWYRQSLGQGPEFLIYFQGTGAADDSGLPNDRFFAVRPEGSVSTLKIQRTERGDSAVYLCASSFGPSDGYTFGSGTRLTVV.

The chain uses TRBV6-1 and TRBJ1-3; D possibly corresponds to TRBD1 (5 bases). Germline-derived CDR1 and CDR2 are MNHNS and SASEGT. V lost 6 bases and J lost 1, with 16 bases in between. This CDR3 contains 16 residues. The CDR3 region has the DNA TGTGCCAGCAGGGGACGCGACGGACCTTCTGGAAACACCATATATTTT. Translation: CASRGRDGPSGNTIYF.

The chain combines TRBV6-1 with TRBJ1-4, with D possibly matching TRBD1 (5 bases). Trimming removed 6 bases from V and 5 bases from J, with 13 bases in between. The CDR3 has 14 residues. Germline V gives CDR1 MNHNS, CDR2 SASEGT. Written as DNA, the CDR3 is TGTGCCAGCAGGCCGGGACGACCAAATGAAAAACTGTTTTTT. Amino acid sequence: CASRPGRPNEKLFF.

This clonotype was counted at least ten times. The chain is built from TRBV5-6 and TRBJ2-7, with 7 bases matching TRBD2. This CDR3 comprises 14 residues. Trimming at V came to 4 bases and at J to 2 bases, leaving 6 bases not matched to a gene. Germline V CDR1 and CDR2: SGHDT, YYEEEE. As DNA, the CDR3 is TGTGCCAGCAGCCCTTGGACTAGTCCCTACGAGCAGTACTTC. This gives the protein CASSPWTSPYEQYF.

CDR3 sequence (DNA): TGTGCCAGCACCTACGGCTCTAGCACAGATACGCAGTATTTT. Translation: CASTYGSSTDTQYF. This rearrangement joins TRBV6-5 to TRBJ2-3, with D hard to call. Trimming stripped 7 bases from V and 0 bases from J, with 11 bases between. Germline V CDR1 and CDR2: MNHEY, SVGAGI. The CDR3 has 14 amino acids.

V and J are TRBV7-9 and TRBJ1-3; 8 bases match TRBD1. J was trimmed by 2 bases and V by 4 bases; bases with no gene match: 1. Germline CDR1 reads SEHNR; CDR2 reads FQNEAQ (reference sequence). The CDR3 has 14 residues. The CDR3 reads CASSSGQAGNTIYF. The CDR3 DNA reads TGTGCCAGCAGCTCGGGACAGGCTGGAAACACCATATATTTT.

At least ten counts were recorded for this clonotype. The chain uses TRBV28 and TRBJ2-7; D ambiguous. With 6 bases removed from V and 2 bases from J, the gap between germline ends came to 8 bases. CDR1 is MDHEN and CDR2 is SYDVKM in the germline V gene. The CDR3 contains 12 residues. The CDR3 protein is CASSQGTYEQYF. CDR3 DNA: TGTGCCAGCAGCCAAGGTACCTACGAGCAGTACTTC.

The gene calls are TRBV20-1 and TRBJ1-1; 8 nucleotides align to TRBD1. This CDR3 comprises 13 residues. V gave up 6 bases and J gave up 6 bases; unmatched junction bases: 9. The germline V gene has CDR1 DFQATT and CDR2 SNEGSKA (reference sequence). The CDR3 spells CSARTGKKPEAFF. The CDR3 DNA sequence: TGCAGTGCCCGGACAGGGAAGAAGCCTGAAGCTTTCTTT.

The gene calls are TRBV6-2 or TRBV6-3 and TRBJ2-1; 9 positions agree with TRBD2. The CDR3 sequence is 15 residues long. Unmatched junction bases numbered 7, after V lost 3 bases and J lost 7 bases. Germline V gene sequence: CDR1 MNHEY, CDR2 SVGEGT. Here the CDR3 DNA reads TGTGCCAGCAGTTATAGGGCGGGGGGGCTAAATGAGCAGTTCTTC. This translates into CASSYRAGGLNEQFF.

This chain connects TRBV20-1 to TRBJ1-2; 7 bases align to TRBD1. The CDR3 spans 15 residues. V lost 8 bases to trimming and J lost 0 bases; unmatched junction nucleotides: 12. Germline CDR1 DFQATT, CDR2 SNEGSKA (reference sequence). The DNA of the CDR3 is TGCAGTACAAACCTACAGGGGAATACTAACTATGGCTACACCTTC. This encodes CSTNLQGNTNYGYTF.